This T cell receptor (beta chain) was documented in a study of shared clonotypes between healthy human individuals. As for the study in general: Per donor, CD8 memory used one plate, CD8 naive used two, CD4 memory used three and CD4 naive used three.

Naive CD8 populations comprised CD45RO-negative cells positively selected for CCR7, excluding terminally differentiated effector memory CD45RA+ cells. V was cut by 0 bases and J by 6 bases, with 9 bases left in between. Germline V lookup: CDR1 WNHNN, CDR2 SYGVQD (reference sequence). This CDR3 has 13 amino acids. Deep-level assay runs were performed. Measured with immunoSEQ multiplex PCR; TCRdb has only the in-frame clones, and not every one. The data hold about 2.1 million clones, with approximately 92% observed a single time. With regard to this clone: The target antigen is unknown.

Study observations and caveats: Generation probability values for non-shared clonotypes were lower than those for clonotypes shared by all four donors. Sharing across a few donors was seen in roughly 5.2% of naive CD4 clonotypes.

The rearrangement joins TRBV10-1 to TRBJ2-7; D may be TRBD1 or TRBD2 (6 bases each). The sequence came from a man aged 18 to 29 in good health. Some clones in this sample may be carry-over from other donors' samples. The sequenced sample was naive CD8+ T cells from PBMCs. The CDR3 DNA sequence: TGCGCCAGCAGTGAGTCAAAGGGGGGCGAGCAGTACTTC. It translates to CASSESKGGEQYF.